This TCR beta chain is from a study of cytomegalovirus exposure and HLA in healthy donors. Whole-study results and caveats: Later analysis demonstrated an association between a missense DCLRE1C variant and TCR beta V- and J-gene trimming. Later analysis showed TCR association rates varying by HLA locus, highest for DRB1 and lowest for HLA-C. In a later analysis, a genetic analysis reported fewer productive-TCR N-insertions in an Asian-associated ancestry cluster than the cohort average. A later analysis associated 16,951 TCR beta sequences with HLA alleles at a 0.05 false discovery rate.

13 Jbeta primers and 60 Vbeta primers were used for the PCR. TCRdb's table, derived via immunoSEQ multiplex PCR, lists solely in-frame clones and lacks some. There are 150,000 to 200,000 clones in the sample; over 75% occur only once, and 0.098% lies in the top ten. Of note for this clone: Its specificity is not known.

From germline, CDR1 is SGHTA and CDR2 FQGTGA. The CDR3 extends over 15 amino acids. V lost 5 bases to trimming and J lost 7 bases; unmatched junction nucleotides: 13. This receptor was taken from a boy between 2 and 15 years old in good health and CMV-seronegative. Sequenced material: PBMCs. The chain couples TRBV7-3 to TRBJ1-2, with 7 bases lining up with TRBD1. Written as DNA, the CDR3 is TGTGCCAGCAGCCCAGCCCCCAGGGGGGAAAGTGGCTACACCTTC. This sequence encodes CASSPAPRGESGYTF.